The subject of this entry is one T cell receptor beta chain. Its specificity is not known. The sample is drawn from a study of T cell clonotyping in hematopoietic cell transplantation. Germline lookup yields CDR1 ENHRY and CDR2 SYGVKD. This CDR3 has 15 residues. V lost 4 bases and J 3 bases, leaving 16 bases between the germline ends. Whole-study findings and limits: Broader posttransplant TCR repertoire diversity was predicted by graft donor and pretransplant recipient Inverse Simpson Index values.

Method: immunoSEQ multiplex PCR; TCRdb's copy keeps in-frame clones and lacks some. This sample has tens of thousands of clones, with 94% found just once. The sequence came from a woman aged 45-60 years in good health. Some clones in this sample may be carry-over from other donors' samples. V gene TRBV10-3 combines with J gene TRBJ2-7; D perhaps matches TRBD1 (6 bases). The sample was peripheral blood mononuclear cells. The CDR3 DNA follows: TGTGCCATCAGTGGGGAACCGGGACAAGTCTACGAGCAGTACTTC. This sequence encodes CAISGEPGQVYEQYF.